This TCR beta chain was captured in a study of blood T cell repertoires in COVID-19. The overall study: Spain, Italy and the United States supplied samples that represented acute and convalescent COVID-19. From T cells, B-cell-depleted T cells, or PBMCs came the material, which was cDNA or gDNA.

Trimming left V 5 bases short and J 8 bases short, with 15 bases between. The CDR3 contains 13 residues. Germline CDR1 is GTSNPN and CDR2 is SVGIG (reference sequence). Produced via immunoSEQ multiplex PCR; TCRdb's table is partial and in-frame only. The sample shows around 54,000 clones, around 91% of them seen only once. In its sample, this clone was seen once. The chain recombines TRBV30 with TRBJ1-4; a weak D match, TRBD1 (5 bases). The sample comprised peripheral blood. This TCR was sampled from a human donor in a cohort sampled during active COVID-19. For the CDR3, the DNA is TGTGCCTGGGCGGGGACTCAGGTGGAAAAACTGTTTTTT. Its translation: CAWAGTQVEKLFF.